The clone carrying this T cell receptor (beta chain) was observed many times. The sample comes from a study of T-cell reconstitution after alpha-beta-depleted transplantation in children. Unique molecular identifiers were incorporated into the prepared TCRbeta library. TCRdb independently ran MiXCR on the PCR reads; one entry per CDR3 protein. Of over 200,000 distinct CDR3 sequences in the sample, over 15% are singletons; the top ten hold about 39%. The CDR3 totals 16 residues. Trimming removed 3 bases from V and 1 base from J; junction bases left unmatched: 4. Looked up from germline, CDR1 is KGHDR and CDR2 is SFDVKD.

This rearrangement joins TRBV24-1 to TRBJ2-3; 9 nucleotides line up with TRBD1. Material: PBMCs, mostly from graft donor cells, obtained 360 days after TCRalphabeta/CD19-depleted stem cell transplant. The source of this sequence is a male patient between 2 and 15 years old who had a stem cell transplant for acute lymphoblastic leukemia, so the T cells may come from the graft donor. CDR3 nucleotide sequence: TGTGCCACCAGTGATCAGACAGGGGGTCGCACAGATACGCAGTATTTT. It yields the protein CATSDQTGGRTDTQYF.